The 7 T cell receptor beta chains listed next were all sequenced from one sample in a study of cytomegalovirus exposure and HLA in healthy donors. This PCR relied on a set of 60 Vbeta primers and 13 Jbeta primers. Repertoires were generated with immunoSEQ multiplex PCR, while TCRdb's copy carries only in-frame clones and drops some. The table records under 200,000 clones, approximately 81% of them present only once. The sample comprised PBMCs. Receptor source: a woman aged 30 to 39 in good health and CMV-seropositive.

This clone occurred once. This chain connects TRBV18 to TRBJ1-3; no firm D call. Trimming took 2 bases from V and 2 from J, leaving 13 bases between them. The CDR3 runs 16 residues. Germline CDR1 KGHSH, CDR2 LQKENI. The CDR3: CASSPVAGFAGNTIYF. For the CDR3, the DNA is TGTGCCAGCTCACCAGTCGCGGGCTTTGCTGGAAACACCATATATTTT.

The V call is TRBV16, the J call TRBJ1-5, with TRBD1 matching 9 bases. V lost 0 bases to trimming and J lost 4 bases; unmatched junction nucleotides: 4. Germline CDR1 KGHSY, CDR2 FQNENV. The length of the CDR3 is 16 residues. CDR3 protein: CASSQSIGTGNQPQHF. The CDR3 bases are TGTGCCAGCAGCCAATCGATCGGGACAGGGAATCAGCCCCAGCATTTT.

The CDR3 sequence is CASSLSSGDYTGELFF. Written as DNA, the CDR3 is TGTGCCAGCAGCTTAAGTAGCGGGGATTACACCGGGGAGCTGTTTTTT. The rearrangement links TRBV7-2 to TRBJ2-2, with 8 bases identical to TRBD2. Looked up from germline, CDR1 is SGHTA and CDR2 is FQGNSA. This CDR3 comprises 16 residues. The J segment lost 3 bases and the V segment lost 2 bases, leaving 5 bases of the junction unmatched.

V and J are TRBV19 and TRBJ2-5; D not certain. This CDR3 region has 13 residues. Germline assignment: CDR1 LNHDA and CDR2 SQIVND (reference sequence). Trimming removed 10 bases from V and 5 bases from J, with 17 bases in between. The CDR3: CATAPSISETQYF. The CDR3 DNA sequence: TGTGCCACCGCGCCGAGTATTTCGGAGACCCAGTACTTC.

The chain combines TRBV5-4 with TRBJ2-3; the match to TRBD2 covers 11 bases. Looked up from germline, CDR1 is SGHNT and CDR2 is YYREEE (reference sequence). The CDR3 consists of 16 residues. V lost 0 bases, J lost 8 bases, and 8 bases stayed unmatched. The CDR3 region is CASSLAASGGKGTQYF. In DNA form, the CDR3 reads TGTGCCAGCAGCTTGGCGGCTAGCGGGGGGAAGGGTACGCAGTATTTT.

The J gene is TRBJ1-1, the V gene TRBV30, with D possibly TRBD1 on 5 matching bases. The germline V gene encodes CDR1 GTSNPN and CDR2 SVGIG (reference sequence). Deletions cut 3 bases from V and 9 bases from J, with 17 bases between. The CDR3 has 13 residues. The CDR3 region is CAWRDPSGLKAFF. The CDR3 nucleotides are TGTGCCTGGAGGGACCCATCGGGACTGAAAGCTTTCTTT.

This rearrangement joins TRBV28 to TRBJ1-1, with TRBD1 matching 8 bases. The CDR3 consists of 21 residues. J was trimmed by 0 bases and V by 1 base; bases with no gene match: 19. Germline V gene lookup returns CDR1 MDHEN and CDR2 SYDVKM. The CDR3 reads CASSLSGRGRGWGGVNTEAFF. In DNA form, the CDR3 reads TGTGCCAGCAGTTTATCTGGCAGGGGGCGAGGATGGGGCGGAGTGAACACTGAAGCTTTCTTT.